The 29 T cell receptor beta chains listed next were all sequenced from one sample in a study of breast tumors, draining lymph nodes, adjacent tissues. One entry per CDR3 protein, called by TCRdb with MiXCR from the multiplex PCR reads. This repertoire shows 30,000 to 40,000 distinct CDR3 sequences, 35% to 40% found once; its top ten account for approximately 10%. The specimen was breast tumor tissue. The receptors come from a female donor with breast cancer. Some clones in this sample may be carry-over from other donors' samples.

The chain carries TRBV2 and TRBJ1-3, with no clear D. This CDR3 is built from 15 residues. Germline loops: CDR1 SNHLY, CDR2 FYNNEI. V shed 2 bases and J shed 0 bases, with 8 bases lying between them. The CDR3 is CASSEFRTSGNTIYF. The CDR3 coding sequence is TGTGCCAGCAGTGAATTCCGTACCTCTGGAAACACCATATATTTT. Variable domain in full (rest from reference TRBV2 and TRBJ1-3): EPEVTQTPSHQVTQMGQEVILRCVPISNHLYFYWYRQILGQKVEFLVSFYNNEISEKSEIFDDQFSVERPDGSNFTLKIRSTKLEDSAMYFCASSEFRTSGNTIYFGEGSWLTVV.

In this sample, this clonotype turned up many times. The chain uses TRBV20-1 and TRBJ2-3; TRBD1 aligns across 7 bases. Germline V lookup: CDR1 DFQATT, CDR2 SNEGSKA (reference sequence). Losses at the gene ends were 2 bases for V and 5 bases for J; bases not matched to a gene: 4. This CDR3 has 13 residues. CDR3 nucleotide sequence: TGCAGTGCTAGACTCACAGGGGTAGATACGCAGTATTTT. Amino acids: CSARLTGVDTQYF.

The sample holds a few counts of this clonotype. The rearrangement uses TRBV6-2 or TRBV6-3 and TRBJ2-1, with TRBD2 as a possible D gene (6 bases). Looked up from germline, CDR1 is MNHEY and CDR2 is SVGEGT. The CDR3 consists of 15 residues. The ends were cut back, 6 bases at V and 9 bases at J, with 21 bases in the middle. The CDR3 sequence: CASRTGQKAEGEQFF. For the CDR3, the DNA is TGTGCCAGCAGGACCGGGCAAAAGGCGGAGGGTGAGCAGTTCTTC.

The V and J genes are TRBV12-3 or TRBV12-4 and TRBJ2-1; 9 nucleotides line up with TRBD2. V shed 4 bases and J 5 bases; nucleotides not matched to a gene: 12. The CDR3 contains 17 residues. CDR3 DNA: TGTGCCAGCAGTTCAATTAGCGGGAGTGTCCGAAACAATGAGCAGTTCTTC. It codes for CASSSISGSVRNNEQFF.

The chain joins TRBV15 to TRBJ2-3; 14 bases map to TRBD2. CDR1 is LNHNV and CDR2 is YYDKDF in the germline V gene (reference sequence). The CDR3 extends over 16 amino acids. Germline trimming cut 4 bases from V and 6 bases from J; bases unmatched to any gene: 6. The CDR3 nucleotides are TGTGCCACCAGCAAGACTAGCGGGAGGGCCCGTGATACGCAGTATTTT. It specifies CATSKTSGRARDTQYF.

The chain couples TRBV3-1 to TRBJ2-7; tentatively, D is TRBD1 or TRBD2 (6 bases each). The CDR3 extends over 17 amino acids. Germline CDR1 LGHDT, CDR2 YNNKEL (reference sequence). V was pared by 4 bases and J by 2 bases, with 21 bases between. CDR3 sequence: CASSRGAGMLGAYEQYF. CDR3 in DNA: TGTGCCAGCAGCCGGGGGGCAGGGATGTTGGGGGCCTACGAGCAGTACTTC.

Remarks on this clonotype: The junction does not match germline at one end; this may be a read error. This chain connects TRBV6-6 to TRBJ2-5; D perhaps matches TRBD1 (7 bases). The CDR3 loop spans 15 amino acids. Looked up from germline, CDR1 is MNHNY and CDR2 is SVGAGI (reference sequence). CDR3 residues: CASSYQGGPQETQYF. DNA of the CDR3: TGTGCCAGCAGTTATCAGGGGGGCCCACAAGAGACTCAGTACTTC.

In regard to this clonotype: This may be a read error: a much more frequent sequence differs by one nucleotide. The chain uses TRBV5-6 and TRBJ2-5; the D is unclear. Germline V gene sequence: CDR1 SGHDT, CDR2 YYEEEE. The CDR3 extends over 13 amino acids. The DNA of the CDR3 is TGTGCCAGCAGCTTGGAGGTAGAAGAGGCCCAGTACTTC. Protein product: CASSLEVEEAQYF. Full variable domain (remainder filled in from reference TRBV5-6 and TRBJ2-5): DAGVTQSPTHLIKTRGQQVTLRCSPKSGHDTVSWYQQALGQGPQFIFQYYEEEERQRGNFPDRFSGHQFPNYSSELNVNALLLGDSALYLCASSLEVEEAQYFGPGTRLLVL.

Points on this clonotype: The conserved phenylalanine or tryptophan normally closing the CDR3 is absent here, so this likely arose from a read error. V usage is TRBV27 and J usage is TRBJ2-2; tentatively, D is TRBD1 or TRBD2 (5 bases each). Trimming removed 2 bases at V and 2 bases at J, with 12 bases between. CDR3 size: 16 residues. Germline CDR1 and CDR2: MNHEY and SMNVEV (reference sequence). The CDR3 nucleotides are TGTGCCAGCAGTTTAACGTCGGGACCTAACACCGGGGAGCTGTTTCTT. It yields the protein CASSLTSGPNTGELFL.

This clonotype is medium-sized by share. V gene TRBV28 combines with J gene TRBJ1-5; no definite D call. Trimming left V 2 bases short and J 8 bases short, with 10 bases between. In germline, CDR1 is MDHEN, CDR2 SYDVKM. CDR3 length: 13 residues. The CDR3 reads CASSLGSLEPQHF. The CDR3 region has the DNA TGTGCCAGCAGTTTAGGGAGTCTGGAGCCCCAGCATTTT.

This clonotype occurred once. The genes are TRBV11-3 and TRBJ2-3; 8 nucleotides line up with TRBD1. Germline V gene sequence: CDR1 SGHNT, CDR2 YENEEA. The CDR3 sequence is 14 residues long. J gave up 2 bases and V 4 bases, and 2 bases lay outside the gene matches. For the CDR3, the DNA is TGTGCCAGCAGCTCTCAGGGGGCCACAGATACGCAGTATTTT. This sequence encodes CASSSQGATDTQYF.

This clonotype has at least ten counts. The genes are TRBV6-6 and TRBJ2-1; D is unresolved. This CDR3 spans 13 amino acids. CDR1 MNHNY and CDR2 SVGAGI come from the germline V gene (reference sequence). Trimming stripped 8 bases from V and 1 base from J, with 9 bases between. CDR3 coding DNA: TGTGCCAGCGCGGTAGATTCCTACAATGAGCAGTTCTTC. It yields the protein CASAVDSYNEQFF.

Many counts were recorded for this clonotype. Here the CDR3 DNA reads TGCGCCAGCAGCTTGTTAGTAGCTGCCACCGGGGAGCTGTTTTTT. It is translated as CASSLLVAATGELFF. This chain connects TRBV5-1 to TRBJ2-2; D ambiguous. The ends were cut back, 1 base at V and 4 bases at J, with 11 bases in the middle. The CDR3 runs to 15 residues. CDR1 is SGHRS, CDR2 YFSETQ, per germline.

The chain uses TRBV12-5 and TRBJ2-3; weak D call: TRBD1 (6 bases). Germline-derived CDR1 and CDR2 are LGHNT and FRNRAP. Deletions cut 1 base from V and 7 bases from J, with 15 bases between. The CDR3 runs to 15 residues. CDR3 bases: TGTGCTAGTGGTTTGGGACAGGCCACCTCGAATACGCAGTATTTT. Translation gives CASGLGQATSNTQYF.

V and J are TRBV28 and TRBJ2-1; 12 bases map to TRBD2. V shed 5 bases and J 2 bases; nucleotides not matched to a gene: 1. The germline V gene has CDR1 MDHEN and CDR2 SYDVKM. This CDR3 is built from 15 residues. DNA of the CDR3: TGTGCCAGCAGTAGACTAGCGGGGGCCTACAATGAGCAGTTCTTC. This sequence encodes CASSRLAGAYNEQFF.

This clonotype was counted at least ten times. V usage is TRBV27 and J usage is TRBJ2-1; D perhaps matches TRBD1 (6 bases). Trimming took 7 bases from V and 5 from J, leaving 18 bases between them. CDR3 length equals 15 residues. Germline CDR1 reads MNHEY; CDR2 reads SMNVEV (reference sequence). CDR3 nucleotides: TGTGCCAGCACCGCCACAGGGAGAGGGCACAATGAGCAGTTCTTC. Its protein is CASTATGRGHNEQFF.

This rearrangement joins TRBV12-3 or TRBV12-4 to TRBJ1-6; possibly TRBD1 for D (6 bases). The CDR3 spans 15 residues. The germline V and J ends were trimmed by 8 bases and 0 bases, with 11 bases remaining between them. Written as DNA, the CDR3 is TGTGCCAGCGGTCCACAGGGCTCCTATAATTCACCCCTCCACTTT. Amino acid sequence: CASGPQGSYNSPLHF.

J is TRBJ2-1 and V is TRBV10-3; D possibly uses TRBD1 or TRBD2 (5 bases each). CDR3 length: 15 amino acids. V was trimmed by 3 bases and J by 10 bases, leaving 19 bases between them. Germline V gene sequence: CDR1 ENHRY, CDR2 SYGVKD. CDR3 bases: TGTGCCATCAGTGAAGACGACTACGCCGGGGACGAGCAGTTCTTC. This encodes CAISEDDYAGDEQFF.

This clonotype appeared many times. V is TRBV30 and J is TRBJ2-5, with 7 bases that match TRBD1. The CDR3 length is 11 residues. Trimming cost V 8 bases and J 1 base; bases outside gene matches: 1. Germline lookup yields CDR1 GTSNPN and CDR2 SVGIG (reference sequence). The CDR3 DNA follows: TGTGCCGGGACAGCCCAAGAGACCCAGTACTTC. Translated, it gives CAGTAQETQYF.

This clonotype was seen a single time. The genes are TRBV12-3 or TRBV12-4 and TRBJ2-4, with TRBD2 matching 7 bases. Germline trimming cut 6 bases from V and 0 bases from J; bases unmatched to any gene: 5. The CDR3 length is 15 residues. The CDR3 sequence: CASSPLALAKNIQYF. CDR3 nucleotides: TGTGCCAGCAGCCCACTAGCGCTAGCCAAAAACATTCAGTACTTC.

Concerning this clonotype itself: A much larger clone lies one base from this, so it may be a read error. This is likely a read error, given that the CDR3 carries no conserved phenylalanine or tryptophan at its end. The chain is built from TRBV20-1 and TRBJ2-3; D could derive from TRBD1 or TRBD2 (5 bases each). CDR1 is DFQATT, CDR2 SNEGSKA, per germline (reference sequence). This CDR3 is built from 15 residues. The V end lost 5 bases, the J end lost 1 base, and 16 bases lay between the germline ends. CDR3 in DNA: TGCAGTGCTCGGGACCCAGACGCCCGCACAGATACGCAGTATCTT. Translation gives CSARDPDARTDTQYL.

The genes are TRBV2 and TRBJ1-6; D is undetermined. The CDR3 loop spans 16 amino acids. Trimming pared 2 bases from V and 7 bases from J, leaving 15 bases between. From germline, CDR1 is SNHLY and CDR2 FYNNEI. DNA of the CDR3: TGTGCCAGCAGTGAATGGCAGAGGGCGACGAATTCACCCCTCCACTTT. Residues: CASSEWQRATNSPLHF.

The chain has TRBV7-9 and TRBJ2-7; D unclear. The CDR3 is made up of 13 amino acids. Germline V gene data show CDR1 as SEHNR and CDR2 as FQNEAQ (reference sequence). Trimming took 2 bases from V and 2 from J, leaving 7 bases between them. This chain's CDR3 is CASSLNGAYEQYF. The DNA of the CDR3 is TGTGCCAGCAGCTTAAACGGAGCCTACGAGCAGTACTTC.

CDR3 DNA: TGTGCCACCAGTGAACCCGGGACTAGCGGGAGAAATGAGCAGTTCTTC. Its translation: CATSEPGTSGRNEQFF. The chain couples TRBV24-1 to TRBJ2-1, with TRBD2 identical over 14 bases. With 4 bases clipped from V and 7 bases from J, the junction kept 5 bases outside the gene matches. The CDR3 extends over 16 amino acids. The germline V gene encodes CDR1 KGHDR and CDR2 SFDVKD.

This chain uses TRBV6-5 with TRBJ2-7; D is uncertain. This CDR3 has 14 residues. Trimming pared 0 bases from V and 2 bases from J, leaving 8 bases between. Germline CDR1 is MNHEY and CDR2 is SVGAGI. This chain's CDR3 is CASSYSDDAYEQYF. The CDR3 bases are TGTGCCAGCAGTTACTCGGACGACGCCTACGAGCAGTACTTC.

In this sample, this clonotype turned up many times. V is TRBV11-2 and J is TRBJ2-7; D is undetermined. Germline CDR1 reads SGHAT; CDR2 reads FQNNGV. Trimming removed 8 bases at V and 0 bases at J, with 11 bases between. The CDR3 consists of 13 residues. The CDR3 DNA sequence: TGTGCCAGCGGGAACAAGGACTCCTACGAGCAGTACTTC. Protein product: CASGNKDSYEQYF.

This clonotype came up many times. The chain employs TRBV7-2 and TRBJ1-4; 7 nucleotides match TRBD1. Germline V gives CDR1 SGHTA, CDR2 FQGNSA. This CDR3 comprises 16 residues. The J segment lost 0 bases and the V segment lost 1 base, leaving 2 bases of the junction unmatched. CDR3 protein: CASSLEGTATNEKLFF. In DNA form, the CDR3 reads TGTGCCAGCAGCTTAGAGGGGACAGCAACTAATGAAAAACTGTTTTTT.

The sample holds many counts of this clonotype. V is TRBV3-1 and J is TRBJ2-7; 9 bases align to TRBD1. Looked up from germline, CDR1 is LGHDT and CDR2 is YNNKEL (reference sequence). Trimming removed 4 bases from V and 7 bases from J; junction bases left unmatched: 14. The CDR3 loop spans 16 amino acids. The CDR3 reads CASSLRPDRGAGEQYF. In nucleotides, the CDR3 is TGTGCCAGCAGCCTGCGCCCAGACAGGGGGGCGGGTGAGCAGTACTTC.

Concerning this clonotype itself: Being one base from a much bigger clone, this may be a read error. J is TRBJ1-3 and V is TRBV12-3 or TRBV12-4; perhaps TRBD1 as D (5 bases). Trimming removed 7 bases at V and 3 bases at J, with 16 bases between. The CDR3 has 15 residues. The CDR3 region is CASKKKWTNGNTIYF. The DNA of the CDR3 is TGTGCCAGCAAAAAAAAATGGACAAATGGAAACACCATATATTTT.